The present T cell receptor beta chain was sequenced within a study of T cells in Graves' hyperthyroidism and ophthalmopathy. Study context: At the time of initial diagnosis and before any treatment, peripheral blood was collected.

A single count supports this clonotype. The antigen remains undetermined. Under 3 months was the duration of disease in ophthalmopathy patients, who also had a Clinical Activity Score of at least 3 and a NOSPECS grade of at least 4. Per germline, CDR1 MDHEN and CDR2 SYDVKM. The CDR3 is made up of 19 amino acids. Trimming took 1 base from V and 3 from J, leaving 24 bases between them. Findings of the study overall: Ophthalmopathy was predicted by the model a median of roughly 6.7 months ahead of onset. Blood shared most expanded thyroid clonotypes above 0.001.

Amplified TCR beta CDR3 regions came from RNA transcripts. Using the HTBI primer set, a first-round RT-PCR was run on the TCR CDR3. TCRdb itself ran the multiplex PCR reads through MiXCR, one entry per CDR3 protein. The sample carries 450,000 to 650,000 distinct CDR3 sequences, about a sixth recorded once. This sequence originates from a woman aged 18 to 35 with Graves' ophthalmopathy. Sequences were obtained from blood. V and J are TRBV28 and TRBJ1-1, with a weak D call TRBD1 (6 bases). The CDR3 DNA follows: TGTGCCAGCAGTTTATCCGCTCTAGGGACAATCTTAATATACACTGAAGCTTTCTTT. This encodes CASSLSALGTILIYTEAFF.